Listed below are T cell receptor beta chains from one sample, sequenced in a study of T cell responses to AZD1222 COVID-19 vaccine. Clones were sequenced by immunoSEQ multiplex PCR, and TCRdb holds only the in-frame ones, with some missing. The sample yields over 85,000 clones, 88% seen once. Sequences were derived from peripheral blood, sampled on day 0 of AZD1222 vaccination. The receptor source for this set is an adult in good health. CDR3s include the opening cysteine and the closing phenylalanine or tryptophan.

V gene,CDR3 protein
TRBV27,CASSFRYRGRVNTGELFF
TRBV6-1,CASSGGGGDQPQHF
TRBV28,CASTDSEGQGLDYGYTF
TRBV5-1,CASSLETGRASEKLFF
TRBV4-1,CASSPTEGYGYTF
TRBV5-5,CASSLAGGLSYEQYF
TRBV3-1/TRBV3-2,CASSTGSSGNTIYF
TRBV6-5,CASSSLKGSRVSPLHF
TRBV30,CAWSGGSEAFF
TRBV19,CASRVGQGNQPQHF
TRBV25-1,CASSEGVGQFSYEQYF
TRBV4-1,CASRPQAGTEAFF
TRBV12-3/TRBV12-4,CASSLPDTDTQYF
TRBV7-8,CASSKGQGHSGNTIYF
TRBV21-1,CASSKGQPGQGTLEAFF
TRBV19,CASSVSGDPDTQYF
TRBV27,CASSPPQGLGSYEQYF
TRBV5-5,CASSYYGTYNEQFF
TRBV27,CASSLWGQGDEKLFF
TRBV19,CASSIGGNMEAFF
TRBV5-1,CASSLWGAGGSGEAFF
TRBV29-1,CSVWGIPTEAFF
TRBV5-1,CASSPTTGTGYTF
TRBV3-1/TRBV3-2,CASSLRDRLDYGYTF
TRBV20-1,CSASFGTNDYNEQFF
TRBV5-5,CASSPRGKGRQANYGYTF
TRBV6-5,CASRETADQPQHF
TRBV27,CASSSTLGDTEAFF
TRBV19,CASSILDMNTEAFF
TRBV11-3,CASSLTEGREQYF
TRBV3-1/TRBV3-2,CASSQETRNQPQHF
TRBV11-2,CASSPSSVDRYTF
TRBV27,CASSLAGGIGREQYF
TRBV6-2/TRBV6-3,CASSQGGAGLGNEQFF
TRBV20-1,CSASTGGWGYTF
TRBV20-1,CSAGTNTEAFF
TRBV5-1,CASTQEVSRGYTF
TRBV5-4,CASSPDRSYEQYF
TRBV5-1,CASRVEGVNGYTF
TRBV27,CASSLSVGSYEQYF
TRBV6-1,CASSELQANEKLFF
TRBV27,CASSRGPVWTQYF
TRBV12-5,CASGFGGRDTQYF
TRBV18,CASSPPGTRTDTQYF
TRBV7-9,CASSGDGVSNEKLFF
TRBV4-1,CASSHPGPTDTQYF